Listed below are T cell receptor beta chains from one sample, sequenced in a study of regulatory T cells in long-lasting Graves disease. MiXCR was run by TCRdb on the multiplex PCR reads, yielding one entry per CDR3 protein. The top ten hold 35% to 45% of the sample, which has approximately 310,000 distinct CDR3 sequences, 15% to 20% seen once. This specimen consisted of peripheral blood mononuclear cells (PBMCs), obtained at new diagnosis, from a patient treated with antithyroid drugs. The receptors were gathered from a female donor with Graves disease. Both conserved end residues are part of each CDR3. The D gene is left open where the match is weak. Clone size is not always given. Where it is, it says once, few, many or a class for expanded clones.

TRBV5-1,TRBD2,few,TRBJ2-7,CASSLRQAGRNEQYF,TGCGCCAGCAGCTTACGTCAAGCGGGAAGGAACGAGCAGTACTTC
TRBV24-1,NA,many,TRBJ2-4,CATSDSAVEAKNIQYF,TGTGCCACCAGTGATTCGGCAGTTGAAGCCAAAAACATTCAGTACTTC
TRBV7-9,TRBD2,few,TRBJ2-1,CASSQAGGRAMGEQFF,TGTGCCAGCAGCCAGGCTGGCGGGAGGGCCATGGGTGAGCAGTTCTTC
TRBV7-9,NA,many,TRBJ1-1,CASSLESGPAFF,TGTGCCAGCAGCTTAGAATCCGGGCCGGCTTTCTTT
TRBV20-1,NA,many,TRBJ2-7,CSAGGPSAIYEQYF,TGCAGTGCTGGAGGGCCTAGCGCCATCTACGAGCAGTACTTC
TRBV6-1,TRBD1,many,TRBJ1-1,CASRPGQGYTEAFF,TGTGCCAGCAGGCCGGGACAGGGCTACACTGAAGCTTTCTTT
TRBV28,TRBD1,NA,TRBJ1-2,CATQGPYGYTF,TGTGCCACACAGGGGCCCTATGGCTACACCTTC
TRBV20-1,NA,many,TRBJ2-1,CSAASPDEQFF,TGCAGTGCTGCTTCCCCGGATGAGCAGTTCTTC
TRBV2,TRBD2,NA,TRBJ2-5,CASKEFTSGGGNQETQYF,TGTGCCAGCAAGGAGTTTACTAGCGGGGGGGGTAACCAAGAGACCCAGTACTTC
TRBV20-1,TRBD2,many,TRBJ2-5,CSARYPTSGYQETQYF,TGCAGTGCTAGATATCCGACTAGCGGGTACCAAGAGACCCAGTACTTC
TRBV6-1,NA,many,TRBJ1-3,CASKTGTSGNTIYF,TGTGCCAGCAAAACCGGGACGTCTGGAAACACCATATATTTT
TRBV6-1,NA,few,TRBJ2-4,CASSDHAGSKNIQYF,TGCGCCAGCAGTGACCACGCAGGGTCCAAAAACATTCAGTACTTC
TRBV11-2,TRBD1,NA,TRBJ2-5,CASSLDMGTAETQYF,TGTGCCAGCAGCTTAGATATGGGGACAGCAGAGACCCAGTACTTC
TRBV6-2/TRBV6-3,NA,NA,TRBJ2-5,CASRRTYQETQYF,TGTGCCAGCAGAAGGACATACCAAGAGACCCAGTACTTC
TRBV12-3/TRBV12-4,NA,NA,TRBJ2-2,CASSWEGGPGELFF,TGTGCCAGCAGTTGGGAGGGGGGGCCCGGGGAGCTGTTTTTT
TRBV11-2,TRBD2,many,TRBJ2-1,CASSQAGLAGGSSYNEQFF,TGTGCCAGCAGTCAAGCTGGACTAGCGGGAGGGAGCTCCTACAATGAGCAGTTCTTC
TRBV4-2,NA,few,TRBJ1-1,CASSQGGAVQGEAFF,TGTGCCAGCAGCCAAGGGGGCGCGGTTCAAGGTGAAGCTTTCTTT
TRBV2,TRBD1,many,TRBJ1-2,CARRTGDWINGYTF,TGTGCCAGGAGGACAGGGGATTGGATAAATGGCTACACCTTC
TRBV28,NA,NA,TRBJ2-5,CASSYEPTRTRETQYF,TGTGCCAGCAGTTACGAACCTACACGTACTAGGGAGACCCAGTACTTC
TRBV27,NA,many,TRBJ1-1,CASSVDTNTEAFF,TGTGCCAGCAGTGTCGACACGAACACTGAAGCTTTCTTT
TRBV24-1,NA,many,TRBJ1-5,CATSDRTDSNQPQHF,TGTGCCACCAGTGATCGGACAGATAGCAATCAGCCCCAGCATTTT
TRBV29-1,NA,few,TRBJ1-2,CSVERGLGYTF,TGCAGCGTTGAGCGGGGGCTTGGCTACACCTTC
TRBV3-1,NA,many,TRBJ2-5,CASSQGSFLGTQYF,TGTGCCAGCAGCCAGGGGTCCTTCCTCGGGACCCAGTACTTC
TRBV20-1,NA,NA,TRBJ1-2,CSASSGGGIGYGYTF,TGCAGTGCTAGTAGTGGTGGGGGGATTGGCTATGGCTACACCTTC